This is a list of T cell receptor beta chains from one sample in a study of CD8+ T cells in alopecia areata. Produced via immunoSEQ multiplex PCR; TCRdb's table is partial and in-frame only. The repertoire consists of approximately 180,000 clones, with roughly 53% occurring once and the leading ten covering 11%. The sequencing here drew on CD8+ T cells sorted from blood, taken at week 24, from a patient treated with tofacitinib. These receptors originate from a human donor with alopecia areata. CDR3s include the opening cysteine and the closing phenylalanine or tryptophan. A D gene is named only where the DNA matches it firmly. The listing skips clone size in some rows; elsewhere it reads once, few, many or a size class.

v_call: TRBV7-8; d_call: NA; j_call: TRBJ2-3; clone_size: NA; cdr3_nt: TGTGCCAGCAGCTTAGAAAACGGGGTAGATACGCAGTATTTT; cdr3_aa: CASSLENGVDTQYF
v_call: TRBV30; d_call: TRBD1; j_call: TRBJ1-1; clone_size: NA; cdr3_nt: TGTGCCTGGAGTCCGGGGACAGGAACTGAAGCTTTCTTT; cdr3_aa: CAWSPGTGTEAFF
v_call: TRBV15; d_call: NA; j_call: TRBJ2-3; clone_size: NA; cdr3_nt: TGTGCCACCAGGGCGGCATGGTTGGATACGCAGTATTTT; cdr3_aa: CATRAAWLDTQYF
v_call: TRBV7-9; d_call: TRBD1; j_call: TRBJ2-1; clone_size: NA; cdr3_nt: TGTGCCAGCACGGCGGGACAGGTAAATGAGCAGTTCTTC; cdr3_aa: CASTAGQVNEQFF
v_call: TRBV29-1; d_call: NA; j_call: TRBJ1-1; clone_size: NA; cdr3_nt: TGCAGCGTTGAAGGTGGCGTGACCTCTAACACTGAAGCTTTCTTT; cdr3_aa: CSVEGGVTSNTEAFF
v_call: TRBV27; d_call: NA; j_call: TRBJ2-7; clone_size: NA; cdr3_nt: TGTGCCAGCTCCATTACAGGAATTCTCTACGAGCAGTACTTC; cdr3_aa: CASSITGILYEQYF
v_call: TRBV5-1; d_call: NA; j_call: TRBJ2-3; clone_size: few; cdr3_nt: TGCGCCAGCAGCTTGGAACGGGGGAGTACAGATACGCAGTATTTT; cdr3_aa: CASSLERGSTDTQYF
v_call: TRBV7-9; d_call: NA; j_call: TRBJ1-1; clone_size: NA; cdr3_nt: TGTGCCAGCAGCTATGGTAGTCGGAATGAAGCTTTCTTT; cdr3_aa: CASSYGSRNEAFF
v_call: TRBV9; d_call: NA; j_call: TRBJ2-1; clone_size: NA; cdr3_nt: TGTGCCAGCAGCCCTGAACTAGGGGATGAGCAGTTCTTC; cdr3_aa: CASSPELGDEQFF
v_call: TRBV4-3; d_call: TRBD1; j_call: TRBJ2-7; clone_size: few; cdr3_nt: TGCGCCAGCAGCCAAGATACAGGGGAAACCTACGAGCAGTACTTC; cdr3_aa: CASSQDTGETYEQYF
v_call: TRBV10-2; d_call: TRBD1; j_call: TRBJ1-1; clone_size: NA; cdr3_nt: TGCGCCAGCATTCCGGACAGGGAGAAGAACACTGAAGCTTTCTTT; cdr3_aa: CASIPDREKNTEAFF
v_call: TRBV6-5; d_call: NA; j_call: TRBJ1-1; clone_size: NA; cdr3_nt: TGTGCCAGCAGTTACGAGGTAGGGGACACTGAAGCTTTCTTT; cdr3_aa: CASSYEVGDTEAFF
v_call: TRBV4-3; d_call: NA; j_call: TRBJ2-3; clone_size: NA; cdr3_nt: TGCGCCAGCAGCCAAAGAGGAGATACGCAGTATTTT; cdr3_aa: CASSQRGDTQYF
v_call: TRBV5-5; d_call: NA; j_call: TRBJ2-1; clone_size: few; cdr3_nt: TGTGCCAGCAGCGCACCCACCAATGAGCAGTTCTTC; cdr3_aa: CASSAPTNEQFF
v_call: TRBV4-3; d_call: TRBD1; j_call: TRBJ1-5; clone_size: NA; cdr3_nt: TGCGCCAGCAGCCAAGATGGGGGCAGGGGGAATCAGCCCCAGCATTTT; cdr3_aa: CASSQDGGRGNQPQHF
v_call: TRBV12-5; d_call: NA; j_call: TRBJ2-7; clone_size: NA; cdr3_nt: TGTGCTAGTGGTTCCATGACAGGCCATGAGCAGTACTTC; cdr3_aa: CASGSMTGHEQYF
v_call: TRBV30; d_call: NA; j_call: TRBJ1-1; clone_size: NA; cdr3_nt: TGTGCCTGGACGGACAGCCTGAACACTGAAGCTTTCTTT; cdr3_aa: CAWTDSLNTEAFF
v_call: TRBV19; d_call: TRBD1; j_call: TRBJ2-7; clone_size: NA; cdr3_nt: TGTGCCAGTAGCTACCTCAGGGGGCAGTCCTACGAGCAGTACTTC; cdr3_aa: CASSYLRGQSYEQYF
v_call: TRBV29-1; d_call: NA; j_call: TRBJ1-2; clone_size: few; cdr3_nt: TGCAGCGCGCTCTTGGACTATGGCTACACCTTC; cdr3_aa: CSALLDYGYTF
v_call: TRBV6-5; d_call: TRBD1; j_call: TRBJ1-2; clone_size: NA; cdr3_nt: TGTGCCAGCAGTTCGCAGACAGGGGGCATCTATGGCTACACCTTC; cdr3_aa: CASSSQTGGIYGYTF
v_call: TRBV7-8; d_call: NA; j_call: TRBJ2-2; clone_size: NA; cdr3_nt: TGTGCCAGCAGCTTCCGCCTTGGGGGGGAGCTGTTTTTT; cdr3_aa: CASSFRLGGELFF
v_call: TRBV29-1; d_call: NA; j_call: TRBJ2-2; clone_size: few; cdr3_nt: TGCAGCGTTTGGACAGTCGAGACCGGGGAGCTGTTTTTT; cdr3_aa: CSVWTVETGELFF
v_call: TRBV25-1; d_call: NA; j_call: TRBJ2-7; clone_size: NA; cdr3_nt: TGTGCCACCGGGACGGCTTACGAGCAGTACTTC; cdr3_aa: CATGTAYEQYF
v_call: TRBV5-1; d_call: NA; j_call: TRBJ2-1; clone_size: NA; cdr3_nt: TGCGCCAGCAGCTTATATACTCGGGGGACCAATGAGCAGTTCTTC; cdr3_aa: CASSLYTRGTNEQFF
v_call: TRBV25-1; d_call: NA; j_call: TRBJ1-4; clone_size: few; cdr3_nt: TGTGCCAGCAGTGAAGGGTGGGGACACGAAAAACTGTTTTTT; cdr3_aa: CASSEGWGHEKLFF
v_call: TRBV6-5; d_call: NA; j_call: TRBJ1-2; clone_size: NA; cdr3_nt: TGTGCCAGCAGTTCAGGGAACTATGGCTACACCTTC; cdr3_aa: CASSSGNYGYTF
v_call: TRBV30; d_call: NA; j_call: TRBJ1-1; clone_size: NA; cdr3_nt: TGTGCCTGGCTCCTGAGCCTGAACACTGAAGCTTTCTTT; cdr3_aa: CAWLLSLNTEAFF
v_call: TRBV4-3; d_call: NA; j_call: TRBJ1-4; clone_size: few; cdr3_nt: TGCGCCAGCAGCCAAGTGCCGTTAAGGGCTAATGAAAAACTGTTTTTT; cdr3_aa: CASSQVPLRANEKLFF
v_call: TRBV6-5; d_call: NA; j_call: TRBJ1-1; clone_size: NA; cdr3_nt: TGTGCCAGCAGTTCCGGGACAATGAACACTGAAGCTTTCTTT; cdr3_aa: CASSSGTMNTEAFF
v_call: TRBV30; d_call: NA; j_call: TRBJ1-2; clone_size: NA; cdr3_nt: TGTGCCTGGAGTTCTCTCGACAACTATGGCTACACCTTC; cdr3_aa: CAWSSLDNYGYTF
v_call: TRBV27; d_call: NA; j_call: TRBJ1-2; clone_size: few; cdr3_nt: TGTGCCAGCAGCCGCGGGACACTCGGTGGCTACACCTTC; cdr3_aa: CASSRGTLGGYTF
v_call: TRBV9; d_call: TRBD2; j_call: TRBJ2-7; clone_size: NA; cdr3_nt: TGTGCCAGCAGCCCAAACCGGGGGGGCTTATACGAGCAGTACTTC; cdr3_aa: CASSPNRGGLYEQYF
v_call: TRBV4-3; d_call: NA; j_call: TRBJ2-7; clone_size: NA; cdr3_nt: TGCGCCAGCAGCCGGGGTTTTACCTACGAGCAGTACTTC; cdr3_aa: CASSRGFTYEQYF
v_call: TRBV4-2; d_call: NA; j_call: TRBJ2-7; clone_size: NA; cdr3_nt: TGTGCCAGCAGCCAAGATCATGATACGGAAATTGCCTACGAGCAGTACTTC; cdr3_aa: CASSQDHDTEIAYEQYF
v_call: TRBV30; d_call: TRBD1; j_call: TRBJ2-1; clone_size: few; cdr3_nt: TGTGCCTGGAGGGGAACAGGGGTCAATGAGCAGTTCTTC; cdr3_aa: CAWRGTGVNEQFF
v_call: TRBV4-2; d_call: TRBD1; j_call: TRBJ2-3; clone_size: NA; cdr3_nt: TGTGCCAGCAGCCAAGAAACAGGGGCAGATACGCAGTATTTT; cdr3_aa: CASSQETGADTQYF
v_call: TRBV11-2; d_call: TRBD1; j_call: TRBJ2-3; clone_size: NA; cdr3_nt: TGTGCCAGCAGCTGGACAGGGATTGAGACAGATACGCAGTATTTT; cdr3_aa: CASSWTGIETDTQYF
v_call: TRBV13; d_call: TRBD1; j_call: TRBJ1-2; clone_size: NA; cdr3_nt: TGTGCCAGCAGCGCACAGGGGGACTATGGCTACACCTTC; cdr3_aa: CASSAQGDYGYTF
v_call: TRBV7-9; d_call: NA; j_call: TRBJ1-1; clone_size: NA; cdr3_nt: TGTGCCAGCAGCTTAGGCACTGAAGCTTTCTTT; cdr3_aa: CASSLGTEAFF
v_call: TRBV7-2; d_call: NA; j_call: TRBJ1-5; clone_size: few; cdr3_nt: TGTGCCAGCAGCTTATTTAGTGGCAATCAGCCCCAGCATTTT; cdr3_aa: CASSLFSGNQPQHF
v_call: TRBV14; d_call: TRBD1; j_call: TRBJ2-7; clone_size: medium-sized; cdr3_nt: TGTGCCAGCAGCCAAGGGGGGACAGTGAACCTCTTCCTCTACGAGCAGTACTTC; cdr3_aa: CASSQGGTVNLFLYEQYF
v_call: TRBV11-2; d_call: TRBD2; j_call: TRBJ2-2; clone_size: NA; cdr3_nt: TGTGCCAGCAGTTCTGCGGGGGGCCATACCGGGGAGCTGTTTTTT; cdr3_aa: CASSSAGGHTGELFF
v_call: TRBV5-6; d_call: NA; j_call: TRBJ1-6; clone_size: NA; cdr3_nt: TGTGCCAGCAGCTTGGGAGGGCTCGGTTCACCCCTCCACTTT; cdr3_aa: CASSLGGLGSPLHF
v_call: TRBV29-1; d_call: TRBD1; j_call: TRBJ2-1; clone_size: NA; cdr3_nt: TGCAGCGTTGGTGGGGGACAGTTATACAATGAGCAGTTCTTC; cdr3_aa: CSVGGGQLYNEQFF
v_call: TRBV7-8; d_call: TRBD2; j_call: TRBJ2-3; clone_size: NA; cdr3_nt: TGTGCCAGCAGACACGCCGGGACTAGCGAAGGCACAGATACGCAGTATTTT; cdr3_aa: CASRHAGTSEGTDTQYF